A single sample is the source of the 5 T cell receptor beta chains below, sequenced in a study of blood T cell repertoires in COVID-19. Method: immunoSEQ multiplex PCR; TCRdb's copy keeps in-frame clones and lacks some. The sample contains hundreds of thousands of clones, about 88% of which appear only once. The sample taken for sequencing was peripheral blood. The receptors originated from a woman in her thirties or forties who had recovered from COVID-19.

The V and J genes are TRBV12-2 and TRBJ2-3; TRBD2, the table's D call, lacks a check against the DNA. TRBV12-2 corresponds to a pseudogene. This CDR3 has 21 residues. The CDR3 here is CASRLTPGGPGVHSSTDTQYF. CDR3 DNA: TGTGCAAGTCGTCTGACACCGGGGGGGCCGGGGGTTCACTCTAGCACAGATACGCAGTATTTT.

The chain employs TRBV3-1 (or the pseudogene TRBV3-2) and TRBJ2-5; the match to TRBD1 covers 8 bases. V shed 7 bases, J shed 1 base, and the junction held 8 bases outside the gene matches. Germline V lookup: CDR1 LGHDT, CDR2 YNNKEL (reference sequence). The CDR3 has 15 amino acids. The CDR3 coding sequence is TGTGCCAGCACCTTACCCAGGGGGCCCCAAGAGACCCAGTACTTC. Translation: CASTLPRGPQETQYF.

The V call is TRBV7-2, the J call TRBJ2-7; the match to TRBD1 covers 7 bases. CDR3 length: 13 residues. Germline assignment: CDR1 SGHTA and CDR2 FQGNSA. V dropped 5 bases and J dropped 4; count of bases not matched to a gene: 5. The CDR3 DNA is TGTGCCAGCAGCCGGGACAGAGGTTACGAGCAGTACTTC. As protein: CASSRDRGYEQYF.

This chain joins TRBV7-2 and TRBJ2-1; TRBD2 matches at 7 bases. The CDR3 is 15 amino acids. The germline CDR1 and CDR2 sequences are SGHTA and FQGNSA. V lost 1 base and J lost 5; bases outside the gene matches: 5. Written as DNA, the CDR3 is TGTGCCAGCAGCTTAGACGGGGGGAGCCACAATGAGCAGTTCTTC. Protein: CASSLDGGSHNEQFF.

This clone has a single count. The gene calls are TRBV29-1 and TRBJ1-2; the D gene is possibly TRBD1 (5 bases). The germline gives CDR1 SQVTM, CDR2 ANQGSEA. V was clipped by 3 bases and J by 0 bases, with 11 bases between them. The CDR3 is 14 amino acids. Here the CDR3 reads CSVELTDTNYGYTF. The CDR3, as DNA: TGCAGCGTTGAGTTGACAGATACTAACTATGGCTACACCTTC.